These 9 T cell receptor beta chains were all obtained from the same sample, sequenced in a study of shared T cell receptors in the human thymus. The method was immunoSEQ multiplex PCR; TCRdb's version includes in-frame clones alone and lacks a portion of them. This table holds under 850,000 clones, 88% found once. The same data also contributed to another study, on human thymus T cells.

Sequencing input: thymocytes. The receptors were sampled from a boy younger than two with a congenital heart defect.

The chain has TRBV7-2 and TRBJ1-5; TRBD1 agrees at 10 bases. Trimming at V came to 1 base and at J to 6 bases, leaving 9 bases not matched to a gene. CDR3 length: 17 residues. Looked up from germline, CDR1 is SGHTA and CDR2 is FQGNSA. CDR3 bases: TGTGCCAGCAGCTTAGAACCTCGGGACAGGGGTACTCAGCCCCAGCATTTT. It specifies CASSLEPRDRGTQPQHF.

Details on this clone: Relative to the germline gene, one junction end is altered; a read error may explain this. The CDR3 DNA reads TGTGCCAGCAGCGCCGGGAATTTC. This sequence encodes CASSAGNF. The chain links TRBV5-8 to TRBJ2-4, with a tentative D call TRBD2 (5 bases). This CDR3 region has 8 residues. The germline gives CDR1 SGHTS, CDR2 YDEGEE.

The chain combines TRBV5-4 with TRBJ2-7; 8 nucleotides agree with TRBD2. Germline assignment: CDR1 SGHNT and CDR2 YYREEE (reference sequence). After removal of 5 bases from V and 3 bases from J, the junction contained 25 bases not matched to a gene. This CDR3 is built from 20 residues. In nucleotides, the CDR3 is TGTGCCAGCAGTCCCCAACCCAGCGGGGGAGCCCCACCCCTATTCTACGAGCAGTACTTC. Its protein product is CASSPQPSGGAPPLFYEQYF.

V usage is TRBV27 and J usage is TRBJ2-1; possibly TRBD1 for D (6 bases). The CDR3 contains 14 residues. V was pared by 5 bases and J by 3 bases, with 11 bases between. Germline loops: CDR1 MNHEY, CDR2 SMNVEV (reference sequence). The CDR3 spells CASSTGHYYNEQFF. The CDR3 DNA is TGTGCCAGCAGTACGGGACACTACTACAATGAGCAGTTCTTC.

This CDR3 reads CASSQDPGQGEVTEAFF. The CDR3 nucleotides read TGTGCCAGCAGCCAAGATCCGGGGCAGGGGGAGGTCACTGAAGCTTTCTTT. V and J are TRBV14 and TRBJ1-1; 7 bases fit TRBD1. The CDR3 is 17 residues long. The germline CDR1 and CDR2 sequences are SGHDN and FVKESK. Trimming cost V 0 bases and J 4 bases; bases outside gene matches: 11.

This chain uses TRBV11-2 with TRBJ2-7; TRBD2 matches at 11 bases. Germline values: CDR1 SGHAT, CDR2 FQNNGV. The V and J ends lost 5 bases and 4 bases, in that order; junction bases with no gene match: 7. CDR3 size: 15 residues. CDR3 sequence: CASSPLGTSGYEQYF. The CDR3 DNA is TGTGCCAGCAGCCCCCTGGGGACTAGCGGATACGAGCAGTACTTC.

The J gene is TRBJ2-1, the V gene TRBV11-1, with 8 bases that match TRBD2. V lost 6 bases and J lost 0; bases outside the gene matches: 10. The CDR3 is made up of 17 amino acids. The germline CDR1 and CDR2 sequences are SGHAT and FQDESV (reference sequence). CDR3 sequence: CASRTPKSGSSYNEQFF. For the CDR3, the DNA is TGTGCCAGCAGGACACCCAAAAGCGGGAGCTCCTACAATGAGCAGTTCTTC.

This clone was recorded only once. The rearrangement links TRBV6-1 to TRBJ1-2, with 9 bases identical to TRBD1. The CDR3 spans 14 residues. V was clipped by 11 bases and J by 4 bases; unmatched bases: 11. Germline V gene sequence: CDR1 MNHNS, CDR2 SASEGT. The CDR3 is CAGTGPRPRYGYTF. The CDR3 DNA follows: TGTGCCGGGACAGGGCCACGTCCTCGCTATGGCTACACCTTC.

The V gene is TRBV5-6, the J gene TRBJ2-7; 15 bases align to TRBD2. CDR1 and CDR2 (germline): SGHDT, YYEEEE. This CDR3 region has 16 residues. The V segment lost 2 bases and the J segment 5 bases; nucleotides outside the gene matches: 5. In DNA form, the CDR3 reads TGTGCCAGCAGCTTTTGGACTAGCGGGAGGGCCGACGAGCAGTACTTC. It specifies CASSFWTSGRADEQYF.